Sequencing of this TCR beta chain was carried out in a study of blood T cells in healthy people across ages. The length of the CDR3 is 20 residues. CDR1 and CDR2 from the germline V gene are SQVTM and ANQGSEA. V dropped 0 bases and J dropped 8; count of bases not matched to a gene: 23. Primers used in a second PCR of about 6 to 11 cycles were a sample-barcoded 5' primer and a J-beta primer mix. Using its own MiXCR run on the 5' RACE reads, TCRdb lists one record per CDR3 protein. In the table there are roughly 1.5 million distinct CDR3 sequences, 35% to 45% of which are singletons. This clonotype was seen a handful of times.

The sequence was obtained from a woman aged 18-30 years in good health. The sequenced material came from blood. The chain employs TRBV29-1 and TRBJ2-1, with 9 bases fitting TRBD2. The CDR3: CSVEDLSAGGLVFSSYEQFF. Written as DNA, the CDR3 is TGCAGCGTTGAAGATCTTTCGGCGGGGGGGCTGGTCTTTTCTTCTTATGAGCAGTTCTTC.